The 17 T cell receptor beta chains in this list originate from one sample, sequenced in a study of blood T cell repertoires in COVID-19. The method was immunoSEQ multiplex PCR; TCRdb's version includes in-frame clones alone and lacks a portion of them. The sample lists about 280,000 clones; 80% to 90% were seen once. The sequenced material came from peripheral blood. The origin of the receptors is a woman aged 70-85 years with acute or convalescent COVID-19.

This clone was observed a single time. V and J are TRBV19 and TRBJ1-5, with D possibly TRBD1 on 5 matching bases. The V gene lost 6 bases and the J gene lost 4 bases, with 7 bases spanning the gap. The germline CDR1 and CDR2 sequences are LNHDA and SQIVND (reference sequence). CDR3 length: 12 residues. This CDR3 reads CASRGGNQPQHF. CDR3 sequence (DNA): TGTGCCAGTAGGGGGGGAAATCAGCCCCAGCATTTT.

J is TRBJ2-7 and V is TRBV5-1, with 8 positions matching TRBD1. In germline, CDR1 is SGHRS, CDR2 YFSETQ. V shed 0 bases, J shed 6 bases, and the junction held 8 bases outside the gene matches. The CDR3 totals 15 residues. This CDR3 reads CASSLEDRALGEQYF. As DNA, the CDR3 is TGCGCCAGCAGCTTGGAGGACAGGGCCCTGGGCGAGCAGTACTTC.

V and J are TRBV20-1 and TRBJ2-4; TRBD1 agrees at 8 bases. With 3 bases clipped from V and 2 bases from J, the junction kept 6 bases outside the gene matches. This CDR3 is 15 amino acids long. CDR1 and CDR2 (germline): DFQATT, SNEGSKA (reference sequence). The CDR3 DNA reads TGCAGTGCTAGTACGGGACAGGTCCCCAAAAACATTCAGTACTTC. The encoded protein is CSASTGQVPKNIQYF.

The table lists this clone with a count of one. J is TRBJ1-4 and V is TRBV5-4; D is possibly TRBD1 (5 bases). Germline lookup yields CDR1 SGHNT and CDR2 YYREEE (reference sequence). The germline V and J ends were trimmed by 1 base and 2 bases, with 9 bases remaining between them. This CDR3 region has 15 residues. The CDR3 spells CASSLSPGTNEKLFF. The CDR3 coding sequence is TGTGCCAGCAGCTTGTCCCCAGGGACTAATGAAAAACTGTTTTTT.

Regarding this clone: The sample holds other DNA sequences that translate to the same CDR3. V gene TRBV3-1 (or the pseudogene TRBV3-2) combines with J gene TRBJ1-5; 10 nucleotides align to TRBD1. The junction had 2 bases not matched to a gene; V was cut back by 1 base and J by 2 bases. Germline V gene data show CDR1 as LGHDT and CDR2 as YNNKEL (reference sequence). CDR3 length equals 16 residues. The CDR3 sequence: CASSQAGTGGNQPQHF. The CDR3, as DNA: TGTGCCAGCAGCCAAGCCGGGACAGGGGGCAATCAGCCCCAGCATTTT.

V and J are TRBV29-1 and TRBJ2-7; 7 bases agree with TRBD1. The germline gives CDR1 SQVTM, CDR2 ANQGSEA. With V trimmed by 4 bases and J by 2 bases, 8 bases remained unmatched. The CDR3 consists of 14 residues. The CDR3 bases are TGCAGCGTTGGGGCCGGGACAGTTCCCTACGAGCAGTACTTC. Its protein product is CSVGAGTVPYEQYF.

This chain uses TRBV18 with TRBJ1-2, with a possible D match to TRBD1 (5 bases). The CDR3 runs to 14 residues. The germline V and J ends were trimmed by 3 bases and 3 bases, with 11 bases remaining between them. Germline CDR1 is KGHSH and CDR2 is LQKENI. The CDR3 spells CASSPGGLDYGYTF. CDR3 nucleotides: TGTGCCAGCTCACCGGGGGGATTGGACTATGGCTACACCTTC.

CDR3 nucleotides: TGTGCCAGCTCACTTCAGCAGGGGGTCTTTAGCACAGATACGCAGTATTTT. It encodes CASSLQQGVFSTDTQYF. The rearrangement joins TRBV18 to TRBJ2-3, with 7 bases fitting TRBD1. CDR1 is KGHSH, CDR2 LQKENI, per germline. The CDR3 consists of 17 residues. V was clipped by 4 bases and J by 0 bases; unmatched bases: 10.

V and J are TRBV5-1 and TRBJ2-3; the D gene is possibly TRBD2 (7 bases). Germline CDR1 SGHRS, CDR2 YFSETQ. CDR3 length: 15 amino acids. Between the trimmed V and J ends, which lost 0 bases and 5 bases, there was a span of 13 bases. The CDR3 DNA is TGCGCCAGCAGCTTGGAAGGGGGGGCTCTAGATACGCAGTATTTT. Protein sequence: CASSLEGGALDTQYF. Complete variable domain (other parts from reference TRBV5-1 and TRBJ2-3): KAGVTQTPRYLIKTRGQQVTLSCSPISGHRSVSWYQQTPGQGLQFLFEYFSETQRNKGNFPGRFSGRQFSNSRSEMNVSTLELGDSALYLCASSLEGGALDTQYFGPGTRLTVL.

The J gene is TRBJ2-5, the V gene TRBV3-1 (or the pseudogene TRBV3-2), with a weak D call TRBD2 (6 bases). Germline CDR1 reads LGHDT; CDR2 reads YNNKEL (reference sequence). V lost 4 bases to trimming and J lost 2 bases, with 17 bases between them. The CDR3 is made up of 16 amino acids. Written as DNA, the CDR3 is TGTGCCAGCAGCCCCGACCCTGGGGGGACTCAAGAGACCCAGTACTTC. Its translation: CASSPDPGGTQETQYF.

The gene calls are TRBV2 and TRBJ2-1; TRBD2 matches at 12 bases. The CDR3 length is 16 residues. V lost 7 bases and J lost 1; bases outside the gene matches: 5. Germline-derived CDR1 and CDR2 are SNHLY and FYNNEI. CDR3 DNA sequence: TGTGCCAGCATTCGGACTAGCGGGGAATCCTACAATGAGCAGTTCTTC. This codes for CASIRTSGESYNEQFF.

The chain joins TRBV11-2 to TRBJ2-1; 11 nucleotides agree with TRBD1. Germline lookup yields CDR1 SGHAT and CDR2 FQNNGV. The CDR3 runs 16 residues. After removal of 6 bases from V and 0 bases from J, the junction contained 4 bases not matched to a gene. The CDR3 spells CASRRDRGSSYNEQFF. In DNA form, the CDR3 reads TGTGCCAGCAGACGGGACAGGGGGAGCTCCTACAATGAGCAGTTCTTC. Full variable domain (outside the CDR3, taken from reference TRBV11-2 and TRBJ2-1): EAGVAQSPRYKIIEKRQSVAFWCNPISGHATLYWYQQILGQGPKLLIQFQNNGVVDDSQLPKDRFSAERLKGVDSTLKIQPAKLEDSAVYLCASRRDRGSSYNEQFFGPGTRLTVL.

The V and J genes are TRBV5-6 and TRBJ2-2, with 15 bases aligning to TRBD2. The CDR3 totals 18 residues. Trimming removed 4 bases from V and 4 bases from J; junction bases left unmatched: 8. CDR1 and CDR2 (germline): SGHDT, YYEEEE. The CDR3: CASSTGLAGGPGTGELFF. DNA of the CDR3: TGTGCCAGCAGCACCGGACTAGCGGGGGGGCCGGGCACCGGGGAGCTGTTTTTT.

This clone was detected only once. The chain recombines TRBV2 with TRBJ1-5, with D possibly matching TRBD1 (6 bases). V lost 0 bases to trimming and J lost 9 bases, with 21 bases between them. Germline V gene lookup returns CDR1 SNHLY and CDR2 FYNNEI. The CDR3 has 17 residues. The CDR3 nucleotides are TGTGCCAGCAGTGAAGCGGGGGGGCAGGCGGTGATCAGGCCCCAGCATTTT. Its protein is CASSEAGGQAVIRPQHF.

As concerns this clone: This same CDR3 is encoded by further DNA sequences in the sample. The chain combines TRBV7-9 with TRBJ2-5, with 7 bases fitting TRBD1. V shed 1 base, J shed 4 bases, and the junction held 6 bases outside the gene matches. This CDR3 spans 15 amino acids. Germline V gene sequence: CDR1 SEHNR, CDR2 FQNEAQ (reference sequence). In nucleotides, the CDR3 is TGTGCCAGCAGCTTAGGGCAGGGGGTTGGAGAGACCCAGTACTTC. Its protein is CASSLGQGVGETQYF.

The V gene is TRBV5-6, the J gene TRBJ1-2, with 8 bases fitting TRBD1. The J segment lost 4 bases and the V segment lost 4 bases, leaving 6 bases of the junction unmatched. The CDR3 totals 14 residues. Germline V CDR1 and CDR2: SGHDT, YYEEEE. The CDR3: CASSGQGMGYGYTF. Here the CDR3 DNA reads TGTGCCAGCAGCGGACAGGGAATGGGCTATGGCTACACCTTC.

V usage is TRBV10-3 and J usage is TRBJ1-2; D remains ambiguous. CDR3 length: 13 amino acids. Trimming took 3 bases from V and 6 from J, leaving 11 bases between them. The germline CDR1 and CDR2 sequences are ENHRY and SYGVKD. The CDR3 here is CAISEAYGDGYTF. DNA for the CDR3: TGTGCCATCAGTGAAGCCTACGGGGATGGCTACACCTTC.